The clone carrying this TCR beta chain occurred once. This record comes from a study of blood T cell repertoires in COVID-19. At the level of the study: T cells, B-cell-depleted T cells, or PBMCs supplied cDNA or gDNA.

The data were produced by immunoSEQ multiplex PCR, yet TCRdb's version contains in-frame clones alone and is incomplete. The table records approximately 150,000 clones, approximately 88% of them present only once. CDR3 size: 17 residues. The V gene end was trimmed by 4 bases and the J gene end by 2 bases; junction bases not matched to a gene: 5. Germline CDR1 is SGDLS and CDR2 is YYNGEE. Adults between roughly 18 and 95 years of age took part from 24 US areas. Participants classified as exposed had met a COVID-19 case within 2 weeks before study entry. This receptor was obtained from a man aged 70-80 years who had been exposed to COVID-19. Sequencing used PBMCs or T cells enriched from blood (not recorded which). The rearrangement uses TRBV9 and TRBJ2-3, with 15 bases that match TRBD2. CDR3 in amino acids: CASSMGLAGGTTDTQYF. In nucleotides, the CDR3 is TGTGCCAGCAGCATGGGACTAGCGGGAGGTACCACAGATACGCAGTATTTT. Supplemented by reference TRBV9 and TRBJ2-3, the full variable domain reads DSGVTQTPKHLITATGQRVTLRCSPRSGDLSVYWYQQSLDQGLQFLIQYYNGEERAKGNILERFSAQQFPDLHSELNLSSLELGDSALYFCASSMGLAGGTTDTQYFGPGTRLTVL.